Shown below are 10 T cell receptor beta chains from a single sample sequenced in a study of neoadjuvant anti-PD-1 for oral cavity cancer. Regarding time point: after neoadjuvant nivolumab, at surgical resection. Assay used: immunoSEQ multiplex PCR; TCRdb lists only in-frame clones, some missing. The table includes over 60,000 clones, around 85% detected once. This sample comprised PBMCs, obtained after nivolumab (anti-PD-1) treatment. The receptor source for this set is a person aged 35-79 years with oral cavity squamous cell carcinoma.

CDR3 sequence: CASSSSQGSGYQPQHF. Here the CDR3 DNA reads TGTGCCAGCAGTTCCAGTCAGGGGAGCGGGTATCAGCCCCAGCATTTT. The chain combines TRBV28 with TRBJ1-5; a weak D match, TRBD1 (6 bases). The CDR3 consists of 16 residues. The germline CDR1 and CDR2 sequences are MDHEN and SYDVKM. V was clipped by 4 bases and J by 5 bases, with 18 bases between them.

This rearrangement joins TRBV5-1 to TRBJ2-2, with 11 bases matching TRBD1. V lost 4 bases, J lost 4 bases, and 6 bases stayed unmatched. Germline CDR1 reads SGHRS; CDR2 reads YFSETQ. This CDR3 has 16 amino acids. CDR3 loop: CASSHRTGGGTGELFF. The DNA of the CDR3 is TGCGCCAGCAGCCACCGGACAGGGGGCGGCACCGGGGAGCTGTTTTTT.

This clone was seen only once. This chain uses TRBV5-1 with TRBJ1-1, with D maybe TRBD1 (6 bases). The CDR3 is 13 residues long. V gave up 3 bases and J gave up 4 bases, with 10 bases separating them. Germline V gives CDR1 SGHRS, CDR2 YFSETQ. The CDR3 coding sequence is TGCGCCAGCAGCTCACAGGGAAGCACTGAAGCTTTCTTT. Protein product: CASSSQGSTEAFF. Drawing the rest from reference TRBV5-1 and TRBJ1-1, the complete variable domain is KAGVTQTPRYLIKTRGQQVTLSCSPISGHRSVSWYQQTPGQGLQFLFEYFSETQRNKGNFPGRFSGRQFSNSRSEMNVSTLELGDSALYLCASSSQGSTEAFFGQGTRLTVV.

The chain couples TRBV14 to TRBJ2-4; D call uncertain. CDR1 and CDR2 (germline): SGHDN, FVKESK. The length of the CDR3 is 16 residues. V was pared by 1 base and J by 0 bases, with 10 bases between. The CDR3 DNA reads TGTGCCAGCAGCCAAGGGGATTACATAGCCAAAAACATTCAGTACTTC. This gives the protein CASSQGDYIAKNIQYF.

The chain uses TRBV7-9 and TRBJ1-2, with 8 positions matching TRBD1. The CDR3 runs 16 residues. V shed 4 bases and J 8 bases; nucleotides not matched to a gene: 15. Germline CDR1 and CDR2: SEHNR and FQNEAQ (reference sequence). As DNA, the CDR3 is TGTGCCAGCAGCTCCCGACAGGGGCGCCCTATGGGGGGCTACACCTTC. Translating it yields CASSSRQGRPMGGYTF.

The CDR3 DNA reads TGCAGCGTTTCCCCCCCCTTCACTAGCGGGAGAATAAATGAGCAGTTCTTC. It is translated as CSVSPPFTSGRINEQFF. The V and J genes are TRBV29-1 and TRBJ2-1; 11 bases match TRBD2. The CDR3 consists of 17 residues. V gave up 5 bases and J gave up 7 bases; unmatched junction bases: 16. Looked up from germline, CDR1 is SQVTM and CDR2 is ANQGSEA.

The chain is built from TRBV18 and TRBJ1-4; 8 bases agree with TRBD1. CDR3 length equals 14 residues. Germline CDR1 KGHSH, CDR2 LQKENI. V was clipped by 3 bases and J by 10 bases; unmatched bases: 7. DNA of the CDR3: TGTGCCAGCTCACCGGGGACAGGCGACGGAAAACTGTTTTTT. It translates to CASSPGTGDGKLFF.

V usage is TRBV6-1 and J usage is TRBJ1-3; D not resolved. Germline assignment: CDR1 MNHNS and CDR2 SASEGT. The V end was cut by 8 bases, the J end by 0 bases, with 11 bases between. This CDR3 has 14 amino acids. The CDR3 loop reads CASGAESSGNTIYF. The CDR3 bases are TGTGCCAGCGGAGCAGAGAGCTCTGGAAACACCATATATTTT.

A few counts support this clone. The chain combines TRBV5-1 with TRBJ2-3; D unresolved. The CDR3 has 14 amino acids. Trimming took off 0 bases at V and 4 bases at J, with 9 bases between the two ends. The germline gives CDR1 SGHRS, CDR2 YFSETQ. The chain's CDR3 is CASSLDAASDTQYF. The CDR3 bases are TGCGCCAGCAGCTTGGATGCAGCCTCAGATACGCAGTATTTT.

This clone occurred once. V is TRBV18 and J is TRBJ1-5; possible D gene TRBD1, 5 bases. Trimming pared 4 bases from V and 4 bases from J, leaving 11 bases between. Per germline, CDR1 KGHSH and CDR2 LQKENI. The CDR3 runs to 14 residues. The CDR3 nucleotides are TGTGCCAGCTCACTGGGGCCGCCTAATCAGCCCCAGCATTTT. Amino acids: CASSLGPPNQPQHF.